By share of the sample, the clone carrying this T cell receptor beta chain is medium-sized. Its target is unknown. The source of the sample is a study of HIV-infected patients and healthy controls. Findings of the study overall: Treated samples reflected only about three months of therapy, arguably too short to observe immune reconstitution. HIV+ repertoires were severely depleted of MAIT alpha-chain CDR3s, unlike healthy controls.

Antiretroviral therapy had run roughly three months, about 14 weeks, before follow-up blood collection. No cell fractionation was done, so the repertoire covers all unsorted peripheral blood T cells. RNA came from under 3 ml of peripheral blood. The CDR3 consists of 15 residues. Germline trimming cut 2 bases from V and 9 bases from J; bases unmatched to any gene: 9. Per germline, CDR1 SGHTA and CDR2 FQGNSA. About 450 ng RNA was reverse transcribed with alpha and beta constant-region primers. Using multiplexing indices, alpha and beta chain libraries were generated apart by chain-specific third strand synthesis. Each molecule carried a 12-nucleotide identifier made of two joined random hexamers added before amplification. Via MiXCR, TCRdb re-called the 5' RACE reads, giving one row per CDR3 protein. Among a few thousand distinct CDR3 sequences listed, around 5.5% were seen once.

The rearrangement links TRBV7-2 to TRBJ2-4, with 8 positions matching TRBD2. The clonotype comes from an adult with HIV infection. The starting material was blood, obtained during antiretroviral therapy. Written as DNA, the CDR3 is TGTGCCAGCAGCTTACGCGCGGGAGGCGTGAGCATTCAGTACTTC. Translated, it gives CASSLRAGGVSIQYF.